This TCR beta chain stems from a study of regulatory T cells in long-lasting Graves disease. Germline lookup yields CDR1 SGHTA and CDR2 FQGNSA. The ends were cut back, 0 bases at V and 3 bases at J, with 6 bases in the middle. This CDR3 is 13 amino acids long. To make TCR beta libraries, researchers used iRepertoire HTBI primers and Arm-PCR of CDR3 regions. TCRdb analysed the multiplex PCR reads with MiXCR anew, one entry per CDR3 protein. This sample has 400,000 or so distinct CDR3 sequences, with roughly a quarter found just once. Time point meaning: persistent/refractory GD, antithyroid drugs over 5 years with positive TRAb. PBMCs were the source of the RNA used for TCR sequencing. American Thyroid Association guidelines defined Graves' disease diagnosis. Each of the patients was recruited from an endocrinology department situated in Xi'an, China. This clonotype has ten or more counts. Its antigen is unknown.

Broader study findings: Segments TRBV28, TRBJ1-2 and TRBJ2-5 showed preferential usage in persistent disease. Newly diagnosed patients had higher TCR diversity than persistent Graves' patients did.

This sequence originates from a female donor with Graves disease. The source was peripheral blood mononuclear cells (PBMCs), collected when the disease was refractory, from a patient treated with antithyroid drugs. The chain links TRBV7-2 to TRBJ2-7; D remains unclear. The CDR3 is CASSLAAHYEQYF. CDR3 bases: TGTGCCAGCAGCTTAGCCGCCCACTACGAGCAGTACTTC.